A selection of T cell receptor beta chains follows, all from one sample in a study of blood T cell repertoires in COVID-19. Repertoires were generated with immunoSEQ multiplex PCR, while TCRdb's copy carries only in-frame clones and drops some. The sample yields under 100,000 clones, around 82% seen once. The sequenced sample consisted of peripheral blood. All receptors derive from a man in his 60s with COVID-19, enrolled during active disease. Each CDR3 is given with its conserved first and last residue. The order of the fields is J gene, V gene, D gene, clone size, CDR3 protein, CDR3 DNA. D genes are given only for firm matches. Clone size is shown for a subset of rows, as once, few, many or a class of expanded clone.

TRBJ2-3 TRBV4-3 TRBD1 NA CASSQDLGQGADTQYF TGCGCCAGCAGCCAAGACCTGGGCCAGGGGGCAGATACGCAGTATTTT
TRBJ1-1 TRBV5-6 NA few CASSLFLGRDTEAFF TGTGCCAGCAGCTTGTTTCTTGGGAGGGACACTGAAGCTTTCTTT
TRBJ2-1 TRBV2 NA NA CASSEESPYNEQFF TGTGCCAGCAGTGAGGAGAGTCCCTACAATGAGCAGTTCTTC
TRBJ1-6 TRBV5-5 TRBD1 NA CASSFRTGWSMREPLHF TGTGCCAGCAGCTTCCGGACAGGGTGGTCAATGAGGGAACCCCTCCACTTT
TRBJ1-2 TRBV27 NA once CASSSTGGGDGYTF TGTGCCAGCAGTTCGACAGGAGGTGGTGATGGCTACACCTTC
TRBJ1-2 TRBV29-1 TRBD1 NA CSVGTGPYGYTF TGCAGCGTTGGGACAGGTCCCTATGGCTACACCTTC
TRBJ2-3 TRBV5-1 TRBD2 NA CASSGGLAGGSTDTQYF TGCGCCAGCAGCGGGGGACTAGCGGGAGGGAGCACAGATACGCAGTATTTT
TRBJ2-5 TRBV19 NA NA CASSITASGQETQYF TGTGCCAGTAGTATTACCGCGTCGGGGCAAGAGACCCAGTACTTC
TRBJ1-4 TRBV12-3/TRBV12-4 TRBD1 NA CASKDREGKLFF TGTGCCAGCAAAGACAGGGAAGGAAAACTGTTTTTT
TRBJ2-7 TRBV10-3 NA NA CAHAPLLGSYEQYF TGTGCTCACGCCCCGCTCCTAGGGAGCTACGAGCAGTACTTC